This T cell receptor (beta chain) was retrieved from a study of tumor-infiltrating lymphocytes in oesophageal squamous cell carcinoma. One entry per CDR3 protein, called by TCRdb with MiXCR from the PCR reads. The sample lists about 19,000 distinct CDR3 sequences; about 40% were seen once. The CDR3 contains 15 residues. Germline trimming cut 6 bases from V and 6 bases from J; bases unmatched to any gene: 8. The sequenced sample consisted of normal esophageal tissue next to the tumor. The chain combines TRBV12-3 or TRBV12-4 with TRBJ2-2, with 9 bases lining up with TRBD1. The sequence was collected from a male donor with esophageal squamous cell carcinoma. The chain's CDR3 is CASRSGTGSAGELFF. In DNA form, the CDR3 reads TGTGCCAGCAGGTCCGGGACAGGGTCCGCCGGGGAGCTGTTTTTT.